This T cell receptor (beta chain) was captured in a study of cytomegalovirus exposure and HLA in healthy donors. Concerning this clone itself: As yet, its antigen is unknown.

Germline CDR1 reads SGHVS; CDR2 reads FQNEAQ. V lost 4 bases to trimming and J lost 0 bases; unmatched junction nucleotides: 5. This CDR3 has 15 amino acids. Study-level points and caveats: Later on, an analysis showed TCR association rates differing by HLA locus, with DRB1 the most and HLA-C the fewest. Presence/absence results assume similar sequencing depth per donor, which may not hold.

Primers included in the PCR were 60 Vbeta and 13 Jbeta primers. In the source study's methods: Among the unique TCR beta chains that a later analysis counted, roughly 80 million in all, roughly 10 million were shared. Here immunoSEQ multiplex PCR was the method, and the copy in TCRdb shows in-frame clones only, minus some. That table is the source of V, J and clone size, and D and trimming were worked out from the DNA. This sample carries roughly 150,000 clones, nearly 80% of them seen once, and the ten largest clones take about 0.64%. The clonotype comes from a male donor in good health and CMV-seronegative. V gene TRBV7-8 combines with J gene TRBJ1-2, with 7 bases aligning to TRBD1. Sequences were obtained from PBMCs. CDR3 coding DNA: TGTGCCAGCAGCTGGGAGACAGGGTCTAACTATGGCTACACCTTC. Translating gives CASSWETGSNYGYTF.